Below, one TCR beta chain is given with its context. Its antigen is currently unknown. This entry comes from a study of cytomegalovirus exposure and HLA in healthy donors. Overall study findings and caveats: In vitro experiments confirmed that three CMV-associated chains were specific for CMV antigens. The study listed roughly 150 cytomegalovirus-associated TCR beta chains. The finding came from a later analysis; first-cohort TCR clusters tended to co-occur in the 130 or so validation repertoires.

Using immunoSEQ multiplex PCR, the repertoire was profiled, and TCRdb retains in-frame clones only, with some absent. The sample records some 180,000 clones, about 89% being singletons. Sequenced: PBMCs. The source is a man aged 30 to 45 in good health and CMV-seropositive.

The CDR3 region is CASSQTSGLSYEQYF. The CDR3 nucleotides are TGTGCCAGCAGCCAGACTAGCGGGTTGTCCTACGAGCAGTACTTC. V is TRBV13 and J is TRBJ2-7, with 10 bases fitting TRBD2. Germline V gene sequence: CDR1 PRHDT, CDR2 FYEKMQ (reference sequence). The V gene end was trimmed by 5 bases and the J gene end by 1 base; junction bases not matched to a gene: 5. The CDR3 runs to 15 residues. Using reference TRBV13 and TRBJ2-7 for the parts outside the CDR3, the full variable domain is AAGVIQSPRHLIKEKRETATLKCYPIPRHDTVYWYQQGPGQDPQFLISFYEKMQSDKGSIPDRFSAQQFSDYHSELNMSSLELGDSALYFCASSQTSGLSYEQYFGPGTRLTVT.